This T cell receptor (beta chain) was sequenced during a study of PD-L1 blockade in urothelial cancer. TCRdb keeps only in-frame clones here, not all; method: immunoSEQ multiplex PCR. The sample carries about 74,000 clones, about 90% recorded once. Stated time point: pretreatment peripheral blood. V shed 3 bases and J shed 7 bases, with 14 bases lying between them. This CDR3 region has 13 residues. From germline, CDR1 is SGHRS and CDR2 YFSETQ. This material consisted of PBMCs, taken around atezolizumab (anti-PD-L1) treatment. This TCR derives from an older man with urothelial cancer. This chain links TRBV5-1 with TRBJ2-7; D may be TRBD2 (6 bases). The DNA of the CDR3 is TGCGCCAGCAGCTATGCGCGGGAAGTGGAGCAGTACTTC. Translated, it gives CASSYAREVEQYF.